One TCR beta chain is described in this entry. This entry belongs to a study of blood T cell repertoires in COVID-19. At the level of the study: Whether acute or convalescent, the COVID-19 samples came from the United States, Italy and Spain. The analysed material was cDNA or gDNA that came from T cells, B-cell-depleted T cells, or PBMCs.

As processed by the authors: Amplifying reference gene primers gave estimates of nucleated cell counts. The assay was immunoSEQ multiplex PCR, and TCRdb's table has in-frame clones only and misses some. From that table come the V and J calls and clone size; the DNA was used to work out D and trimming. The repertoire includes 68,000 or so clones, about 86% of them detected once, and under 5% sits in the top ten. Germline trimming cut 6 bases from V and 6 bases from J; bases unmatched to any gene: 11. The CDR3 has 15 amino acids. CDR1 and CDR2 from the germline V gene are MNHEY and SVGEGT. The origin of this receptor is a man aged 45-65 years with acute or convalescent COVID-19. This rearrangement joins TRBV6-2 or TRBV6-3 to TRBJ2-3, with 8 bases matching TRBD1. The sequenced sample consisted of peripheral blood. DNA of the CDR3: TGTGCCAGCAGCCCCGGGACAGGTGGGGTGGATACGCAGTATTTT. Translation gives CASSPGTGGVDTQYF.